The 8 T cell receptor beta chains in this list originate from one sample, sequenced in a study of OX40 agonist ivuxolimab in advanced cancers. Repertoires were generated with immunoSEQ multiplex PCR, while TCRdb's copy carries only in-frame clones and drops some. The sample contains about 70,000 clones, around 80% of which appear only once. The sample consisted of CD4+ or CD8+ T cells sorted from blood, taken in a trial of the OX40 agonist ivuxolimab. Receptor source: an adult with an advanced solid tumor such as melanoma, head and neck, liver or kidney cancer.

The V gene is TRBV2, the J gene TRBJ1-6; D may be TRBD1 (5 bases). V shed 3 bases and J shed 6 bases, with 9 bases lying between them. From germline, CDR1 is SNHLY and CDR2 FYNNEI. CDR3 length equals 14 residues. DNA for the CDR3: TGTGCCAGCAGTGACAGGGTTCTTAATTCACCCCTCCACTTT. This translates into CASSDRVLNSPLHF.

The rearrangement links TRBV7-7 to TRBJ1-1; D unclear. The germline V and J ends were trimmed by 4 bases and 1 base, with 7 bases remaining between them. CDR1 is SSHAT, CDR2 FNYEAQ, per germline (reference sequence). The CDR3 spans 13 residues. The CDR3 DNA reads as TGTGCCAGCAGCTCTACAGAGAACACTGAAGCTTTCTTT. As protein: CASSSTENTEAFF.

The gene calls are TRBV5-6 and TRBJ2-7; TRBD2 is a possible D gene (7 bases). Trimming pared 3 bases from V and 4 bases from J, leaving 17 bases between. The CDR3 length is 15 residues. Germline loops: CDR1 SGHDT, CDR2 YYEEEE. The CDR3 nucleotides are TGTGCCAGCAGCTCTCAGGGGACTACATTTTACGAGCAGTACTTC. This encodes CASSSQGTTFYEQYF.

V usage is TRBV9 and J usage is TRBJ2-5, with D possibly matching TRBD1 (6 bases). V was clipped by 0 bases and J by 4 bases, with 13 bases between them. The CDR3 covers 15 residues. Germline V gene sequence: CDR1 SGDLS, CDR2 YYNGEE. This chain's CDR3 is CASSVGAGVRETQYF. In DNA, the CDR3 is TGTGCCAGCAGCGTAGGAGCAGGGGTGAGAGAGACCCAGTACTTC.

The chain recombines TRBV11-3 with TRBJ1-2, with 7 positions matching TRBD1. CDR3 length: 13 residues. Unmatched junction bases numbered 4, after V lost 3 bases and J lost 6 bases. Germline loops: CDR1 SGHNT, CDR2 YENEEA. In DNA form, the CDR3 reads TGTGCCAGCAGCTTCAGTCAGGGGGATGGCTACACCTTC. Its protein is CASSFSQGDGYTF.

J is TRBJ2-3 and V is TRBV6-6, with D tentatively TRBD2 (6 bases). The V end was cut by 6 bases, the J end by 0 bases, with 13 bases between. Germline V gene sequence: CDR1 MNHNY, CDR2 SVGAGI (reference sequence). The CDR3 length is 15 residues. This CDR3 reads CASRPTGESTDTQYF. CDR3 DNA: TGTGCCAGCAGACCGACGGGGGAGAGCACAGATACGCAGTATTTT.

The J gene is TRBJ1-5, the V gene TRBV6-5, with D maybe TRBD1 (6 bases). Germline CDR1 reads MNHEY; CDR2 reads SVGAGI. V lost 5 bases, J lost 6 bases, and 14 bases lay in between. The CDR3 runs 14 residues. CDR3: CASSTGQYPQPQHF. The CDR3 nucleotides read TGTGCCAGCAGTACCGGACAGTACCCTCAGCCCCAGCATTTT.

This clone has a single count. The CDR3 coding sequence is TGTGCCAGTAGTATAGACGGAGCGGGAGGGCCGACAGATACGCAGTATTTT. This translates into CASSIDGAGGPTDTQYF. This chain uses TRBV19 with TRBJ2-3; 10 nucleotides line up with TRBD2. The CDR3 covers 17 residues. Germline V CDR1 and CDR2: LNHDA, SQIVND (reference sequence). J gave up 3 bases and V 0 bases, and 6 bases lay outside the gene matches. The full variable domain, its missing parts supplied by reference TRBV19 and TRBJ2-3, is DGGITQSPKYLFRKEGQNVTLSCEQNLNHDAMYWYRQDPGQGLRLIYYSQIVNDFQKGDIAEGYSVSREKKESFPLTVTSAQKNPTAFYLCASSIDGAGGPTDTQYFGPGTRLTVL.